This T cell receptor beta chain was observed in a study of cytomegalovirus exposure and HLA in healthy donors. To note about this clone: Its specificity is unknown.

Study-wide findings and caveats: In a later analysis, most CMV-associated TCR beta chains appeared HLA-restricted. Earlier analysis found most TCR beta V segments productive about 87% or about 30% of the time.

PCR involved 60 Vbeta and 13 Jbeta primers. Only in-frame clones appear in the TCRdb table, and some are missing; sequencing was by immunoSEQ multiplex PCR. The sample includes around 110,000 clones, roughly 72% of them seen just once. CDR1 is SGHVS, CDR2 FQNEAQ, per germline. This CDR3 spans 13 amino acids. The V gene end was trimmed by 9 bases and the J gene end by 7 bases; junction bases not matched to a gene: 4. The sample consisted of PBMCs. V gene TRBV7-8 combines with J gene TRBJ1-6, with 9 bases matching TRBD1. The sequence was obtained from a young man in good health and CMV-seronegative. The CDR3 spells CASSGTGNSPLHF. In nucleotides, the CDR3 is TGTGCCAGTTCCGGGACAGGGAATTCACCCCTCCACTTT.